The next 28 T cell receptor beta chains were all read from a single sample in a study of T cells after yellow fever vaccination. TCRdb used MiXCR to reprocess the 5' RACE reads, holding one entry per CDR3 protein. Among hundreds of thousands of distinct CDR3 sequences listed, 13% were seen once. Specimen: PBMCs, collected on the day of the yellow fever booster vaccination. The receptors were gathered from a man in his thirties or forties who received the YFV17D yellow fever vaccine.

The V gene is TRBV3-1, the J gene TRBJ2-7; D is undetermined. The germline gives CDR1 LGHDT, CDR2 YNNKEL (reference sequence). CDR3 length equals 12 residues. Trimming pared 0 bases from V and 3 bases from J, leaving 3 bases between. CDR3 nucleotide sequence: TGTGCCAGCAGCCAAGAATACTACGAGCAGTACTTC. Translating gives CASSQEYYEQYF.

This clonotype was found a few times. Here the CDR3 reads CASSFGIMETQYF. In nucleotides, the CDR3 is TGTGCCAGCAGCTTTGGCATTATGGAGACCCAGTACTTC. The chain employs TRBV5-4 and TRBJ2-5; unclear D gene. The length of the CDR3 is 13 residues. V lost 2 bases and J 5 bases, leaving 10 bases between the germline ends. Germline values: CDR1 SGHNT, CDR2 YYREEE (reference sequence). The whole variable domain, filled in from reference TRBV5-4 and TRBJ2-5, reads ETGVTQSPTHLIKTRGQQVTLRCSSQSGHNTVSWYQQALGQGPQFIFQYYREEENGRGNFPPRFSGLQFPNYSSELNVNALELDDSALYLCASSFGIMETQYFGPGTRLLVL.

There are many counts of this clonotype. The V call is TRBV5-6, the J call TRBJ2-1; TRBD2 matches 11 bases. This CDR3 has 14 residues. The trim removed 4 bases at V and 8 bases at J, leaving 5 bases unmatched. Germline V gene lookup returns CDR1 SGHDT and CDR2 YYEEEE. The CDR3 nucleotides are TGTGCCAGCAGCCTAGCGGGAGGAGGCGATGAGCAGTTCTTC. Translating it yields CASSLAGGGDEQFF.

As for this clonotype: This may be a read error, as it is one base from a much larger clone. CDR3 DNA: TGTGCCAGCAGTGTTGGCGGGTTCGACAATGAGCAGTTCTTC. This gives the protein CASSVGGFDNEQFF. This chain joins TRBV6-1 and TRBJ2-1, with D perhaps matching TRBD2 (5 bases). CDR1 is MNHNS, CDR2 SASEGT, per germline. This CDR3 comprises 14 residues. V lost 4 bases and J 5 bases, leaving 12 bases between the germline ends.

This chain joins TRBV20-1 and TRBJ1-4, with 10 bases that match TRBD1. After removal of 8 bases from V and 7 bases from J, the junction contained 7 bases not matched to a gene. The germline gives CDR1 DFQATT, CDR2 SNEGSKA (reference sequence). The CDR3 runs to 13 residues. Here the CDR3 reads CSTRQGAVEKLFF. In DNA, the CDR3 is TGCAGTACAAGACAGGGGGCCGTTGAAAAACTGTTTTTT.

This clonotype was found a few times. The rearrangement links TRBV23-1 to TRBJ2-2; no firm D call. TRBV23-1 belongs to the ORF category, with a function that is uncertain. The CDR3 loop spans 15 amino acids. Between the trimmed V and J ends, which lost 3 bases and 0 bases, there was a span of 8 bases. The CDR3 nucleotides read TGCGCCAGCAGTCAGAAAGGGCCGAACACCGGGGAGCTGTTTTTT. It is translated as CASSQKGPNTGELFF.

The sample holds a few counts of this clonotype. The gene calls are TRBV12-3 or TRBV12-4 and TRBJ2-1, with 8 bases matching TRBD2. The CDR3 covers 17 residues. V lost 6 bases to trimming and J lost 2 bases; unmatched junction nucleotides: 12. DNA of the CDR3: TGTGCCAGCAGACTAGCGGTCCGTCCTGGAGCCTACAATGAGCAGTTCTTC. It specifies CASRLAVRPGAYNEQFF.

This clonotype was recorded many times. This CDR3 reads CASSSAGEQFF. The CDR3 coding sequence is TGTGCCAGCAGTTCAGCGGGGGAGCAGTTCTTC. V usage is TRBV6-2 or TRBV6-3 and J usage is TRBJ2-1; TRBD2 aligns across 7 bases. The CDR3 loop spans 11 amino acids. Germline V gene lookup returns CDR1 MNHEY and CDR2 SVGEGT. V lost 4 bases to trimming and J lost 10 bases; unmatched junction nucleotides: 1.

V gene TRBV29-1 combines with J gene TRBJ2-6, with 8 bases fitting TRBD1. The CDR3 sequence is 15 residues long. V shed 6 bases and J 0 bases; nucleotides not matched to a gene: 4. Germline CDR1 and CDR2: SQVTM and ANQGSEA. This CDR3 reads CSVRQGTSGANVLTF. Here the CDR3 DNA reads TGCAGCGTGAGACAGGGGACCTCTGGGGCCAACGTCCTGACTTTC.

DNA for the CDR3: TGTGCCAGCTCACCCTCGGGGGAGTATGGCTACACCTTC. Its protein product is CASSPSGEYGYTF. V is TRBV18 and J is TRBJ1-2, with a tentative D call TRBD1 (5 bases). This CDR3 region has 13 residues. In germline, CDR1 is KGHSH, CDR2 LQKENI. The V and J ends lost 3 bases and 5 bases respectively, with 10 bases between them.

The rearrangement links TRBV5-4 to TRBJ2-5, with 8 bases that match TRBD2. CDR1 and CDR2 from the germline V gene are SGHNT and YYREEE (reference sequence). This CDR3 has 14 amino acids. V shed 5 bases and J 1 base; nucleotides not matched to a gene: 4. The CDR3: CASSRGGIQETQYF. The CDR3, as DNA: TGTGCCAGCAGTCGGGGGGGCATCCAAGAGACCCAGTACTTC.

This clonotype was seen a handful of times. V usage is TRBV3-1 and J usage is TRBJ2-3; TRBD2 aligns across 8 bases. Germline V CDR1 and CDR2: LGHDT, YNNKEL (reference sequence). The CDR3 spans 14 residues. V trimming: 11 bases; J trimming: 4 bases; junction bases outside the gene matches: 11. CDR3: CASSSAGGPDTQYF. CDR3 in DNA: TGTGCCTCCTCGTCCGCGGGAGGTCCAGATACGCAGTATTTT.

V is TRBV20-1 and J is TRBJ2-7; D could derive from TRBD1 or TRBD2 (6 bases each). The CDR3 has 16 residues. The germline V gene has CDR1 DFQATT and CDR2 SNEGSKA (reference sequence). V dropped 6 bases and J dropped 1 base, with 22 bases sitting between them. The CDR3 loop reads CSAEGGGDGGSYEQYF. The CDR3 region has the DNA TGCAGTGCCGAGGGGGGCGGGGATGGAGGGTCCTACGAGCAGTACTTC.

CDR3 in amino acids: CASSPRHLAGVQETQYF. The CDR3 DNA reads as TGTGCCAGCAGTCCCCGGCACCTAGCGGGGGTTCAAGAGACCCAGTACTTC. The V and J genes are TRBV6-1 and TRBJ2-5; 10 nucleotides line up with TRBD2. The CDR3 is 17 amino acids. Germline trimming cut 5 bases from V and 2 bases from J; bases unmatched to any gene: 11. The V gene's germline CDR1 is MNHNS and CDR2 SASEGT.

In this sample, this clonotype turned up a few times. This rearrangement joins TRBV6-5 to TRBJ2-3, with D possibly being TRBD1 or TRBD2 (6 bases each). The CDR3 runs 15 residues. The germline V and J ends were trimmed by 4 bases and 0 bases, with 11 bases remaining between them. CDR1 is MNHEY and CDR2 is SVGAGI in the germline V gene. CDR3 residues: CASSSTGTSTDTQYF. The CDR3 DNA follows: TGTGCCAGCAGTTCAACAGGGACTAGCACAGATACGCAGTATTTT.

This clonotype appeared a single time. The chain carries TRBV5-1 and TRBJ1-2; D is possibly TRBD1 (5 bases). With 0 bases removed from V and 2 bases from J, the gap between germline ends came to 14 bases. Germline V gene data show CDR1 as SGHRS and CDR2 as YFSETQ. The CDR3 has 16 residues. The DNA of the CDR3 is TGCGCCAGCAGCTTGGGGGGGGACTCCCGGAACTATGGCTACACCTTC. It is translated as CASSLGGDSRNYGYTF.

The V gene is TRBV28, the J gene TRBJ1-2; D is undetermined. The germline V and J ends were trimmed by 8 bases and 3 bases, with 4 bases remaining between them. The CDR3 loop spans 10 amino acids. Germline CDR1 MDHEN, CDR2 SYDVKM. CDR3 residues: CASADYGYTF. CDR3 nucleotides: TGTGCCAGCGCTGACTATGGCTACACCTTC.

This clonotype has a count of ten or more. CDR3 coding DNA: TGTGCCAGCAGCTATGAGGGAGGGGGCGTATCAAGAGATACGCAGTATTTT. Protein sequence: CASSYEGGGVSRDTQYF. The V gene is TRBV5-8, the J gene TRBJ2-3, with D possibly called TRBD1 or TRBD2 (7 bases each). CDR3 length equals 17 residues. Germline V CDR1 and CDR2: SGHTS, YDEGEE. The ends were cut back, 3 bases at V and 5 bases at J, with 22 bases in the middle. Filled out from reference TRBV5-8 and TRBJ2-3, the complete variable domain reads EAGVTQSPTHLIKTRGQQATLRCSPISGHTSVYWYQQALGLGLQFLLWYDEGEERNRGNFPPRFSGRQFPNYSSELNVNALELEDSALYLCASSYEGGGVSRDTQYFGPGTRLTVL.

J is TRBJ2-6 and V is TRBV12-3 or TRBV12-4; D is uncertain. V lost 7 bases, J lost 19 bases, and 20 bases lay in between. This CDR3 has 12 residues. The CDR3 DNA follows: TGTGCCAGCACCTCCCCGGGCGCAGGTGCTACTTTC. Translation: CASTSPGAGATF.

This clonotype was seen more than once but under ten times. The chain uses TRBV2 and TRBJ2-2; the match to TRBD2 covers 9 bases. V was pared by 4 bases and J by 10 bases, with 10 bases of the junction left unmatched. The CDR3 covers 15 residues. Germline V CDR1 and CDR2: SNHLY, FYNNEI. The CDR3 coding sequence is TGTGCCAGCAGTGTTCTAGCGGGATACGGTTTGGAGCTGTTTTTT. It yields the protein CASSVLAGYGLELFF. Looking up the rest from reference TRBV2 and TRBJ2-2 gives the full variable domain: EPEVTQTPSHQVTQMGQEVILRCVPISNHLYFYWYRQILGQKVEFLVSFYNNEISEKSEIFDDQFSVERPDGSNFTLKIRSTKLEDSAMYFCASSVLAGYGLELFFGEGSRLTVL.

The chain is built from TRBV7-9 and TRBJ2-1; a weak D match, TRBD1 (6 bases). V lost 3 bases, J lost 5 bases, and 17 bases lay in between. The CDR3 length is 16 residues. Germline V gene sequence: CDR1 SEHNR, CDR2 FQNEAQ (reference sequence). The CDR3: CASSFYSTGLDNEQFF. CDR3 bases: TGTGCCAGCAGCTTCTACTCGACAGGTCTTGACAATGAGCAGTTCTTC.

The rearrangement uses TRBV20-1 and TRBJ2-7, with a tentative D call TRBD1 (6 bases). Trimming removed 5 bases from V and 2 bases from J, with 7 bases in between. This CDR3 comprises 11 residues. CDR1 and CDR2 (germline): DFQATT, SNEGSKA (reference sequence). The CDR3 here is CSAWTAYEQYF. The CDR3 nucleotides read TGCAGTGCTTGGACAGCCTACGAGCAGTACTTC.

The chain joins TRBV29-1 to TRBJ2-7; TRBD1 matches 11 bases. CDR3 length: 14 amino acids. V trimming: 5 bases; J trimming: 5 bases; junction bases outside the gene matches: 8. CDR1 and CDR2 from the germline V gene are SQVTM and ANQGSEA. CDR3 bases: TGCAGCGTTTCCGGGACAGGGGGATTCGACGAGCAGTACTTC. Its translation is CSVSGTGGFDEQYF.

This clonotype was counted only a few times. The chain couples TRBV14 to TRBJ1-1; no reliable D call. The CDR3 is 14 residues long. CDR1 is SGHDN, CDR2 FVKESK, per germline. V shed 0 bases and J shed 7 bases, with 12 bases lying between them. The CDR3 region is CASSQESRQSEAFF. CDR3 sequence (DNA): TGTGCCAGCAGCCAAGAATCCCGTCAGAGTGAAGCTTTCTTT.

This clonotype was recorded a few times. This chain joins TRBV28 and TRBJ2-7; 8 nucleotides align to TRBD1. The CDR3 totals 14 residues. V lost 6 bases to trimming and J lost 2 bases; unmatched junction nucleotides: 6. CDR1 MDHEN and CDR2 SYDVKM come from the germline V gene. The CDR3 DNA is TGTGCCAGCAGCCTACAGGGGGTACCCTACGAGCAGTACTTC. Protein: CASSLQGVPYEQYF.

The gene calls are TRBV28 and TRBJ1-2, with no clear D. The CDR3 sequence is 14 residues long. Germline assignment: CDR1 MDHEN and CDR2 SYDVKM. Trimming shortened V by 5 bases and J by 6 bases, and 16 bases separated the two germline ends. The CDR3 is CASSREGPIHGYTF. The CDR3 DNA follows: TGTGCCAGCAGTAGGGAGGGCCCAATCCATGGCTACACCTTC.

V is TRBV29-1 and J is TRBJ1-1, with no clear D. V lost 4 bases and J 0 bases, leaving 12 bases between the germline ends. The length of the CDR3 is 14 residues. Per the germline V gene, CDR1 is SQVTM and CDR2 is ANQGSEA. The CDR3 DNA reads TGCAGCGTTGGGTGGGGAGGCGTGAACACTGAAGCTTTCTTT. Translating gives CSVGWGGVNTEAFF. The full variable domain, in which reference TRBV29-1 and TRBJ1-1 provide the parts outside the CDR3, is SAVISQKPSRDICQRGTSLTIQCQVDSQVTMMFWYRQQPGQSLTLIATANQGSEATYESGFVIDKFPISRPNLTFSTLTVSNMSPEDSSIYLCSVGWGGVNTEAFFGQGTRLTVV.

This clonotype was observed at least ten times. The chain uses TRBV20-1 and TRBJ1-1; the match to TRBD1 covers 7 bases. This CDR3 is built from 13 residues. CDR1 is DFQATT and CDR2 is SNEGSKA in the germline V gene (reference sequence). The ends lost 4 bases at V and 6 bases at J; junction bases unmatched: 8. Written as DNA, the CDR3 is TGCAGTGCTACCCGCGGACAGGACCCTGAAGCTTTCTTT. This codes for CSATRGQDPEAFF.